Sequencing of this T cell receptor (beta chain) was carried out in a study of technical replicates of blood from several donors. The protocol was immunoSEQ multiplex PCR, while the TCRdb copy is restricted to in-frame clones and leaves out a portion. The data show thousands of clones, roughly 90% seen once. The germline V gene encodes CDR1 SEHNR and CDR2 FQNEAQ (reference sequence). The CDR3 length is 12 residues. Deletions cut 2 bases from V and 3 bases from J, with 2 bases between. The receptor comes from a human donor in good health. The sequencing sample was made of PBMCs. The J gene is TRBJ1-5, the V gene TRBV7-9; D is undetermined. CDR3 nucleotides: TGTGCCAGCAGCTTACACAATCAGCCCCAGCATTTT. Encoded protein: CASSLHNQPQHF. The whole variable domain, filled in from reference TRBV7-9 and TRBJ1-5, reads DTGVSQNPRHKITKRGQNVTFRCDPISEHNRLYWYRQTLGQGPEFLTYFQNEAQLEKSRLLSDRFSAERPKGSFSTLEIQRTEQGDSAMYLCASSLHNQPQHFGDGTRLSIL.